The 17 T cell receptor beta chains in this list originate from one sample, sequenced in a study of blood T cell repertoires in COVID-19. The table came from immunoSEQ multiplex PCR; TCRdb's copy has only in-frame clones and leaves some out. The sample consists of 130,000 or so clones, 84% of them appearing once. The sequenced sample consisted of peripheral blood. These receptors all stem from a man in his 60s with acute or convalescent COVID-19.

The chain carries TRBV7-3 and TRBJ2-3; TRBD2 aligns across 10 bases. V was pared by 5 bases and J by 5 bases, with 10 bases of the junction left unmatched. The CDR3 consists of 16 residues. In germline, CDR1 is SGHTA, CDR2 FQGTGA. The CDR3 bases are TGTGCCAGCAGCCTAAGTAGGGCTAGCGGGAGAGATACGCAGTATTTT. Its translation is CASSLSRASGRDTQYF.

J is TRBJ2-3 and V is TRBV14; the D gene is possibly TRBD1 (5 bases). The CDR3 runs to 13 residues. Germline CDR1 SGHDN, CDR2 FVKESK. Trimming pared 4 bases from V and 6 bases from J, leaving 11 bases between. The DNA for the CDR3 is TGTGCCAGCAGCCGGCAAGGGGTGGATACGCAGTATTTT. Amino acid sequence: CASSRQGVDTQYF.

The rearrangement uses TRBV5-1 and TRBJ1-4; D perhaps matches TRBD1 (6 bases). CDR1 and CDR2 (germline): SGHRS, YFSETQ. Trimming shortened V by 3 bases and J by 5 bases, and 14 bases separated the two germline ends. CDR3 size: 15 residues. In nucleotides, the CDR3 is TGCGCCAGCAGCTGGGGGACACTGGGGAATGAAAAACTGTTTTTT. Encoded protein: CASSWGTLGNEKLFF.

This clone appeared a few times. The gene calls are TRBV19 and TRBJ1-5; D is perhaps TRBD1 (6 bases). Germline assignment: CDR1 LNHDA and CDR2 SQIVND (reference sequence). This CDR3 contains 15 residues. Trimming cost V 4 bases and J 6 bases, with 16 bases left between them. CDR3 bases: TGTGCCAGTAGTACAAACACAGGGAACGGTCAGCCCCAGCATTTT. Protein product: CASSTNTGNGQPQHF.

The V call is TRBV28, the J call TRBJ1-6; TRBD1 agrees at 7 bases. Germline lookup yields CDR1 MDHEN and CDR2 SYDVKM. The CDR3 loop spans 15 amino acids. With 5 bases clipped from V and 7 bases from J, the junction kept 8 bases outside the gene matches. The CDR3 reads CASSPKQGNNSPLHF. CDR3 in DNA: TGTGCCAGCAGTCCCAAACAGGGGAACAATTCACCCCTCCACTTT.

V gene TRBV5-6 combines with J gene TRBJ1-3; D gene uncertain. The germline V gene encodes CDR1 SGHDT and CDR2 YYEEEE. The CDR3 runs to 14 residues. V was pared by 5 bases and J by 1 base, with 10 bases between. CDR3 DNA sequence: TGTGCCAGCAGAGTGAGTACTTCTGGAAACACCATATATTTT. Encoded protein: CASRVSTSGNTIYF.

As for this clone: The sample has other DNA sequences that encode this CDR3 too. The gene calls are TRBV19 and TRBJ1-5; no firm D call. Germline assignment: CDR1 LNHDA and CDR2 SQIVND (reference sequence). This CDR3 comprises 13 residues. Trimming pared 2 bases from V and 4 bases from J, leaving 6 bases between. In nucleotides, the CDR3 is TGTGCCAGTAGTATAACCGGGAATCAGCCCCAGCATTTT. Translated, it gives CASSITGNQPQHF.

The genes are TRBV10-3 and TRBJ2-3, with D perhaps matching TRBD1 (5 bases). The CDR3 loop spans 14 amino acids. Trimming left V 3 bases short and J 2 bases short, with 9 bases between. Germline assignment: CDR1 ENHRY and CDR2 SYGVKD. The CDR3 region has the DNA TGTGCCATCAGTGAAGTCAGGGACACAGATACGCAGTATTTT. Its translation: CAISEVRDTDTQYF.

The chain combines TRBV19 with TRBJ2-2; TRBD1 might be the D (6 bases). The CDR3 sequence is 14 residues long. Trimming stripped 6 bases from V and 5 bases from J, with 13 bases between. Per the germline V gene, CDR1 is LNHDA and CDR2 is SQIVND (reference sequence). The CDR3 region is CASRSAGETGELFF. The CDR3 DNA follows: TGTGCCAGTAGGTCCGCAGGGGAGACCGGGGAGCTGTTTTTT.

This clone appeared many times. V gene TRBV6-5 combines with J gene TRBJ1-1, with 8 bases fitting TRBD1. CDR1 and CDR2 (germline): MNHEY, SVGAGI. V shed 5 bases, J shed 1 base, and the junction held 6 bases outside the gene matches. This CDR3 contains 15 residues. The CDR3 DNA follows: TGTGCCAGCAGTCCTAGGACAGGGAAGAACACTGAAGCTTTCTTT. Its translation: CASSPRTGKNTEAFF.

The chain joins TRBV10-3 to TRBJ2-2, with 7 positions matching TRBD2. CDR1 and CDR2 (germline): ENHRY, SYGVKD. The V gene end was trimmed by 4 bases and the J gene end by 4 bases; junction bases not matched to a gene: 6. There are 15 residues in the CDR3. In nucleotides, the CDR3 is TGTGCCATCAGTGTGGGCGGGAGTTTCACCGGGGAGCTGTTTTTT. As protein: CAISVGGSFTGELFF.

This chain joins TRBV19 and TRBJ1-5; a weak D match, TRBD1 (6 bases). CDR3 length equals 14 residues. CDR1 LNHDA and CDR2 SQIVND come from the germline V gene (reference sequence). V was trimmed by 4 bases and J by 7 bases, leaving 14 bases between them. The CDR3 reads CASSNRRGGQPQHF. CDR3 nucleotide sequence: TGTGCCAGTAGTAACCGCAGGGGCGGACAGCCCCAGCATTTT. Looking up the rest from reference TRBV19 and TRBJ1-5 gives the full variable domain: DGGITQSPKYLFRKEGQNVTLSCEQNLNHDAMYWYRQDPGQGLRLIYYSQIVNDFQKGDIAEGYSVSREKKESFPLTVTSAQKNPTAFYLCASSNRRGGQPQHFGDGTRLSIL.

The rearrangement joins TRBV29-1 to TRBJ1-2; no definite D call. In germline, CDR1 is SQVTM, CDR2 ANQGSEA. The ends were cut back, 0 bases at V and 8 bases at J, with 16 bases in the middle. The CDR3 runs to 14 residues. CDR3 bases: TGCAGCGTTGAAGATCCGGAGATCCCCGGGGGCTACACCTTC. Amino acid sequence: CSVEDPEIPGGYTF.

Points on this clone: The junction differs from germline at one of its ends, possibly a read error. V and J are TRBV5-4 and TRBJ1-1; no clear D. Germline CDR1 and CDR2: SGHNT and YYREEE (reference sequence). The CDR3 extends over 14 amino acids. CDR3 sequence reads: CASSLDPVGTEAFF. CDR3 DNA sequence: TGTGCCAGCAGTTTGGACCCGGTTGGCACTGAAGCTTTCTTT. Using reference TRBV5-4 and TRBJ1-1 for the parts outside the CDR3, the full variable domain is ETGVTQSPTHLIKTRGQQVTLRCSSQSGHNTVSWYQQALGQGPQFIFQYYREEENGRGNFPPRFSGLQFPNYSSELNVNALELDDSALYLCASSLDPVGTEAFFGQGTRLTVV.

This clone was seen a handful of times. V is TRBV29-1 and J is TRBJ1-2; perhaps TRBD1 as D (6 bases). CDR3 length equals 12 residues. Per germline, CDR1 SQVTM and CDR2 ANQGSEA. Trimming removed 7 bases at V and 7 bases at J, with 16 bases between. CDR3 protein: CSGWGPSRGYTF. Here the CDR3 DNA reads TGCAGCGGTTGGGGGCCAAGTCGTGGCTACACCTTC.

Comment on this clone: The same CDR3 can be traced to other DNA sequences in this sample. This sequence joins TRBV10-3 and TRBJ2-7, with D possibly TRBD2 on 7 matching bases. Germline CDR1 and CDR2: ENHRY and SYGVKD. The CDR3 has 14 residues. With 3 bases removed from V and 3 bases from J, the gap between germline ends came to 12 bases. The CDR3 here is CAISERGGVYEQYF. The CDR3, as DNA: TGTGCCATCAGTGAAAGGGGGGGAGTCTACGAGCAGTACTTC.

J is TRBJ1-2 and V is TRBV29-1, with 9 bases fitting TRBD1. The germline gives CDR1 SQVTM, CDR2 ANQGSEA. This CDR3 region has 16 residues. J was trimmed by 3 bases and V by 6 bases; bases with no gene match: 14. In DNA, the CDR3 is TGCAGCGTCGATCCGGGACAGGGCGCCCAAGACTATGGCTACACCTTC. Protein: CSVDPGQGAQDYGYTF.